The clone carrying this TCR beta chain was observed many times. Its antigen is unidentified. 5'RACE with 10-nucleotide random UMIs generated the cDNA. MiXCR, applied by TCRdb to the 5' RACE reads, yields one record per CDR3 protein. The table lists approximately 100,000 distinct CDR3 sequences, 10% to 13% of them singletons. This sample stems from a study of neurological immune-mediated disorders. Whole-study results and caveats: The most TCR clonal expansion was seen in HTLV-1-associated myelopathy, whereas the least was seen in multiple sclerosis, below the level in healthy controls. The study found no CDR3 amino acid sequences shared by expanded clones across subjects, suggesting private repertoires in all groups.

V shed 0 bases and J 4 bases; nucleotides not matched to a gene: 2. The germline gives CDR1 SGHRS, CDR2 YFSETQ. The CDR3 spans 14 residues. The time point is: longitudinal time-point 3. The unsorted libraries had their origin in 2 million PBMCs stored at -80 C. The chain uses TRBV5-1 and TRBJ2-3, with 7 bases that match TRBD1. The sequence derives from a female donor with HTLV-1-associated myelopathy (HAM/TSP). The specimen was PBMCs. CDR3 amino acids: CASSLAQGADTQYF. The CDR3, as DNA: TGCGCCAGCAGCTTGGCCCAGGGGGCAGATACGCAGTATTTT. The full variable domain, with the rest looked up from reference TRBV5-1 and TRBJ2-3, is KAGVTQTPRYLIKTRGQQVTLSCSPISGHRSVSWYQQTPGQGLQFLFEYFSETQRNKGNFPGRFSGRQFSNSRSEMNVSTLELGDSALYLCASSLAQGADTQYFGPGTRLTVL.